A selection of T cell receptor beta chains follows, all from one sample in a study of cytomegalovirus exposure and HLA in healthy donors. The protocol was immunoSEQ multiplex PCR, while the TCRdb copy is restricted to in-frame clones and leaves out a portion. The sample lists roughly 190,000 clones; roughly 80% were seen once. What was sequenced was PBMCs. All receptors derive from a man aged 40-49 years in good health and CMV-seropositive. CDR3s include the opening cysteine and the closing phenylalanine or tryptophan. A D gene is named only where the DNA matches it firmly. Clone size is given for some rows only: seen once, a few or many times, or a class if the clone is expanded.

J | size | D | V | CDR3 | DNA
TRBJ2-3 | NA | TRBD1 | TRBV19 | CASSIRDRDTDTQYF | TGTGCCAGTAGTATCCGGGACAGGGACACAGATACGCAGTATTTT
TRBJ2-5 | NA | NA | TRBV7-9 | CASSPRVQRYGETQYF | TGTGCCAGCAGCCCCCGGGTCCAGCGATATGGGGAGACCCAGTACTTC
TRBJ2-7 | NA | NA | TRBV11-3 | CASSLLVCGRRREYF | TGTGCCAGCAGCTTATTAGTGTGCGGCAGGCGGCGGGAGTACTTC
TRBJ2-3 | NA | NA | TRBV7-6 | CASSLEGVTDTQYF | TGTGCCAGCAGCCTAGAAGGGGTCACAGATACGCAGTATTTT
TRBJ2-7 | NA | NA | TRBV4-1 | CASSQGLAGVFYEQYF | TGCGCCAGCAGCCAAGGGTTGGCAGGGGTTTTCTACGAGCAGTACTTC
TRBJ2-5 | NA | TRBD1 | TRBV30 | CAWGGPTGGGTQYF | TGTGCCTGGGGGGGGCCGACAGGGGGGGGGACCCAGTACTTC
TRBJ2-2 | NA | TRBD2 | TRBV7-3 | CASSRRGLAPGVGGELFF | TGTGCCAGCAGCAGGCGGGGACTAGCGCCGGGAGTGGGCGGGGAGCTGTTTTTT
TRBJ1-1 | NA | TRBD1 | TRBV29-1 | CSVEPGQAPGNTEAFF | TGCAGCGTTGAACCGGGACAGGCCCCGGGGAACACTGAAGCTTTCTTT
TRBJ1-4 | NA | NA | TRBV6-1 | CATRVTTNEKLFF | TGTGCCACCAGGGTGACTACTAATGAAAAACTGTTTTTT
TRBJ2-1 | NA | NA | TRBV6-4 | CASSSGRLATYNEQFF | TGTGCCAGCAGTTCCGGTAGGCTAGCGACTTACAATGAGCAGTTCTTC
TRBJ2-7 | NA | NA | TRBV5-1 | CASSLSQGQVNEQYF | TGCGCCAGCAGCTTGTCCCAGGGCCAGGTGAACGAGCAGTACTTC
TRBJ2-3 | NA | TRBD2 | TRBV5-4 | CASSLAPAGGRLDTQYF | TGTGCCAGCAGCTTGGCCCCAGCGGGGGGGCGTCTAGATACGCAGTATTTT
TRBJ1-3 | NA | TRBD1 | TRBV4-3 | CASSPGAGGPSGNTIYF | TGCGCCAGCAGCCCTGGGGCAGGGGGTCCCTCTGGAAACACCATATATTTT
TRBJ2-7 | NA | NA | TRBV15 | CATSSSRTPVGEQYF | TGTGCCACCAGCAGCTCTCGGACTCCTGTTGGCGAGCAGTACTTC
TRBJ2-7 | NA | TRBD1 | TRBV4-1 | CASSQGGQSSYEQYF | TGCGCCAGCAGCCAAGGGGGACAGAGCTCCTACGAGCAGTACTTC
TRBJ1-1 | NA | TRBD1 | TRBV30 | CAWRATGGTPGETEAFF | TGTGCCTGGAGGGCAACAGGGGGCACCCCGGGAGAGACTGAAGCTTTCTTT
TRBJ1-1 | NA | NA | TRBV28 | CASNSGRNTEAFF | TGTGCCAGCAACAGCGGCAGGAACACTGAAGCTTTCTTT
TRBJ2-5 | NA | TRBD2 | TRBV13 | CASSWTSGQETQYF | TGTGCCAGCAGCTGGACTAGCGGCCAAGAGACCCAGTACTTC
TRBJ1-1 | NA | TRBD1 | TRBV4-3 | CASSQRTGMSTEAFF | TGCGCCAGCAGCCAAAGGACAGGGATGAGCACTGAAGCTTTCTTT
TRBJ2-3 | NA | NA | TRBV15 | CATSRVLGTQYF | TGTGCCACCAGCAGAGTCCTAGGTACGCAGTATTTT
TRBJ2-2 | NA | NA | TRBV27 | CASSPELYTGELFF | TGTGCCAGCAGTCCTGAACTATACACCGGGGAGCTGTTTTTT
TRBJ2-1 | NA | TRBD2 | TRBV6-4 | CASSDRGLGFSEQFF | TGTGCCAGCAGTGACAGGGGACTAGGGTTTAGCGAGCAGTTCTTC
TRBJ1-6 | few | NA | TRBV2 | CASSGEARPLHF | TGTGCCAGCAGTGGGGAGGCTAGACCCCTCCACTTT
TRBJ1-4 | NA | TRBD1 | TRBV18 | CASLTGGEEKLFF | TGTGCCAGCCTGACAGGGGGCGAAGAAAAACTGTTTTTT
TRBJ2-7 | NA | NA | TRBV6-1 | CRTGDFHEQYF | TGCCGCACAGGGGACTTCCACGAGCAGTACTTC
TRBJ2-7 | few | NA | TRBV5-6 | CASSETSYEQYF | TGTGCCAGCAGTGAGACTAGCTACGAGCAGTACTTC
TRBJ2-2 | NA | NA | TRBV5-4 | CASSFPTLGEAAGELFF | TGTGCCAGCAGCTTCCCCACCCTGGGGGAGGCGGCCGGGGAGCTGTTTTTT
TRBJ2-7 | NA | NA | TRBV6-1 | CASGKGVPPYEQYF | TGTGCCAGCGGGAAGGGGGTCCCACCCTACGAGCAGTACTTC
TRBJ2-3 | NA | NA | TRBV5-4 | CASSDLPGGTDTQYF | TGTGCCAGCAGCGACCTGCCGGGTGGCACAGATACGCAGTATTTT
TRBJ2-5 | NA | NA | TRBV7-9 | CASSLAAIDQETQYF | TGTGCCAGCAGCTTAGCCGCTATCGACCAAGAGACCCAGTACTTC
TRBJ2-7 | few | NA | TRBV7-2 | CASSLEGQTFINEQYF | TGTGCCAGCAGCTTAGAAGGACAGACCTTTATTAACGAGCAGTACTTC
TRBJ2-4 | NA | TRBD1 | TRBV19 | CASKKQGQANIQYF | TGTGCCAGTAAAAAACAAGGACAGGCTAACATTCAGTACTTC
TRBJ1-4 | few | NA | TRBV27 | CASSLSPFGGTNEKLFF | TGTGCCAGCAGTTTATCCCCCTTCGGTGGTACTAATGAAAAACTGTTTTTT
TRBJ2-7 | NA | NA | TRBV9 | CASSEGDYSYEQYF | TGTGCCAGCAGCGAGGGGGACTACTCCTACGAGCAGTACTTC
TRBJ1-1 | NA | TRBD1 | TRBV6-5 | CASRDRVDTEAFF | TGTGCCAGCAGGGACAGGGTGGACACTGAAGCTTTCTTT